This is a list of T cell receptor beta chains from one sample in a study of CD8+ T cells in alopecia areata. Assay: immunoSEQ multiplex PCR; the TCRdb copy retains only in-frame clones and omits some. The sample lists around 190,000 clones, about three fifths seen once, with 1.3% in the top ten. The material sequenced was CD4+ T cells sorted from blood, taken around week 49, from a patient treated with tofacitinib. All receptors come from a human donor with alopecia areata. Both conserved end residues are part of each CDR3. A D gene is named only where the DNA matches it firmly. A row's size may be missing; if present it is once, few, many or a size class.

J: TRBJ2-5
D: NA
size: NA
V: TRBV6-5
CDR3: CASTNGGTQYF
DNA: TGTGCCAGCACCAACGGGGGGACCCAGTACTTC

J: TRBJ1-1
D: TRBD1
size: NA
V: TRBV5-1
CDR3: CASSLEGTGANTEAFF
DNA: TGCGCCAGCAGCTTGGAGGGGACAGGGGCTAACACTGAAGCTTTCTTT

J: TRBJ2-7
D: NA
size: NA
V: TRBV2
CDR3: CASSRDGAYEQYF
DNA: TGTGCCAGCAGTCGGGACGGAGCCTACGAGCAGTACTTC

J: TRBJ2-2
D: NA
size: few
V: TRBV15
CDR3: CATSRVVVGQGSAGELFF
DNA: TGTGCCACCAGCAGAGTCGTTGTAGGCCAGGGGAGCGCCGGGGAGCTGTTTTTT

J: TRBJ1-1
D: NA
size: NA
V: TRBV7-2
CDR3: CASSSRSGLTNTEAFF
DNA: TGTGCCAGCAGCTCGCGATCGGGACTCACGAACACTGAAGCTTTCTTT

J: TRBJ1-5
D: TRBD1
size: few
V: TRBV7-2
CDR3: CASSLGRGQNQPQHF
DNA: TGTGCCAGCAGCTTAGGGAGGGGGCAAAATCAGCCCCAGCATTTT

J: TRBJ2-1
D: TRBD2
size: NA
V: TRBV10-2
CDR3: CASTTPAGAYNEQFF
DNA: TGCGCCAGCACCACCCCTGCGGGGGCCTACAATGAGCAGTTCTTC

J: TRBJ2-7
D: TRBD1
size: NA
V: TRBV5-5
CDR3: CASSLVLVRQGLAYEQYF
DNA: TGTGCCAGCAGCTTGGTGCTTGTTCGACAGGGGCTAGCCTACGAGCAGTACTTC

J: TRBJ2-3
D: NA
size: NA
V: TRBV29-1
CDR3: CSVANTDTQYF
DNA: TGCAGCGTAGCTAACACAGATACGCAGTATTTT

J: TRBJ2-7
D: NA
size: NA
V: TRBV29-1
CDR3: CSVCPTGDEQYF
DNA: TGCAGCGTTTGCCCCACGGGCGACGAGCAGTACTTC

J: TRBJ2-5
D: TRBD1
size: NA
V: TRBV5-1
CDR3: CASSLFRGQQETQYF
DNA: TGCGCCAGCAGCTTGTTTAGGGGGCAACAAGAGACCCAGTACTTC

J: TRBJ1-2
D: TRBD1
size: NA
V: TRBV6-5
CDR3: CASSYSHRGGEGYTF
DNA: TGTGCCAGCAGTTACTCGCACAGGGGAGGAGAAGGCTACACCTTC

J: TRBJ2-4
D: TRBD2
size: NA
V: TRBV14
CDR3: CASSPGGNIQYF
DNA: TGTGCCAGCAGCCCGGGAGGGAACATTCAGTACTTC

J: TRBJ1-2
D: NA
size: few
V: TRBV28
CDR3: CASSFLDLSGGYTF
DNA: TGTGCCAGCAGTTTCCTGGACCTTTCGGGTGGCTACACCTTC

J: TRBJ1-4
D: NA
size: NA
V: TRBV30
CDR3: CAWSQGATNEKLFF
DNA: TGTGCCTGGAGTCAGGGAGCAACTAATGAAAAACTGTTTTTT

J: TRBJ2-7
D: NA
size: many
V: TRBV4-3
CDR3: CASSQDAQGLAYEQYF
DNA: TGCGCCAGCAGCCAAGATGCACAGGGCCTAGCCTACGAGCAGTACTTC

J: TRBJ2-1
D: NA
size: NA
V: TRBV5-1
CDR3: CASSLVGYNEQFF
DNA: TGCGCCAGCAGCTTGGTAGGGTACAATGAGCAGTTCTTC

J: TRBJ2-1
D: NA
size: NA
V: TRBV4-1
CDR3: CASSHEYPGTRNEQFF
DNA: TGCGCCAGCAGCCACGAGTATCCAGGCACCAGGAATGAGCAGTTCTTC

J: TRBJ2-2
D: TRBD2
size: NA
V: TRBV4-2
CDR3: CASSSWTSGTNTGELFF
DNA: TGTGCCAGCAGCTCCTGGACTAGCGGCACGAACACCGGGGAGCTGTTTTTT

J: TRBJ2-6
D: NA
size: NA
V: TRBV7-2
CDR3: CASSLAIGRGNSGANVLTF
DNA: TGTGCCAGCAGCTTAGCGATCGGCAGGGGTAACTCTGGGGCCAACGTCCTGACTTTC

J: TRBJ2-1
D: NA
size: NA
V: TRBV7-2
CDR3: CASSLVSGGKFF
DNA: TGTGCCAGCAGCTTAGTTTCGGGGGGCAAGTTCTTC